The next 19 T cell receptor beta chains were all read from a single sample in a study of blood T cell repertoires in COVID-19. The method was immunoSEQ multiplex PCR; TCRdb's version includes in-frame clones alone and lacks a portion of them. Counted here are around 130,000 clones, roughly four fifths occurring once; the ten biggest clones make up approximately 16%. Input material: peripheral blood. These receptors were obtained from a woman between 45 and 65 years old with acute or convalescent COVID-19.

The V call is TRBV7-6, the J call TRBJ1-2; 9 bases agree with TRBD1. This CDR3 has 18 amino acids. CDR1 is SGHVS and CDR2 is FNYEAQ in the germline V gene. V lost 2 bases, J lost 5 bases, and 15 bases stayed unmatched. The CDR3: CASSLRASQGAAHYGYTF. CDR3 sequence (DNA): TGTGCCAGCAGCTTACGGGCCTCACAGGGGGCGGCACATTATGGCTACACCTTC. The variable domain in full, with the rest retrieved from reference TRBV7-6 and TRBJ1-2, is GAGVSQSPRYKVTKRGQDVALRCDPISGHVSLYWYRQALGQGPEFLTYFNYEAQQDKSGLPNDRFSAERPEGSISTLTIQRTEQRDSAMYRCASSLRASQGAAHYGYTFGSGTRLTVV.

The chain recombines TRBV6-6 with TRBJ1-2; TRBD1 matches 10 bases. CDR1 and CDR2 from the germline V gene are MNHNY and SVGAGI (reference sequence). The CDR3 loop spans 14 amino acids. V lost 8 bases, J lost 3 bases, and 6 bases stayed unmatched. Here the CDR3 reads CASRPGQGHYGYTF. CDR3 nucleotide sequence: TGTGCCAGCCGACCGGGACAGGGGCACTATGGCTACACCTTC.

CDR3 in amino acids: CAWKTGGQRNTIYF. The CDR3 DNA reads TGTGCCTGGAAGACAGGGGGCCAACGAAACACCATATATTTT. This chain uses TRBV30 with TRBJ1-3; 10 positions agree with TRBD1. The CDR3 consists of 14 residues. The trim removed 4 bases at V and 5 bases at J, leaving 5 bases unmatched. Germline V gene sequence: CDR1 GTSNPN, CDR2 SVGIG (reference sequence).

The rearrangement uses TRBV24-1 and TRBJ2-2, with 10 bases identical to TRBD1. CDR1 is KGHDR and CDR2 is SFDVKD in the germline V gene. V lost 3 bases and J lost 7; bases outside the gene matches: 7. CDR3 size: 16 residues. The CDR3 protein is CATSDRDRGQVGELFF. The CDR3 nucleotides read TGTGCCACCAGTGATCGTGACAGGGGGCAAGTCGGGGAGCTGTTTTTT.

This chain uses TRBV4-1 with TRBJ1-5; a possible D gene is TRBD1 (5 bases). V was cut by 0 bases and J by 5 bases, with 11 bases left in between. The CDR3 spans 15 residues. The germline V gene has CDR1 MGHRA and CDR2 YSYEKL. The CDR3 here is CASSQDPQGYQPQHF. In DNA form, the CDR3 reads TGCGCCAGCAGCCAAGATCCCCAGGGCTATCAGCCCCAGCATTTT.

The chain joins TRBV2 to TRBJ2-5, with 11 bases that match TRBD2. The germline CDR1 and CDR2 sequences are SNHLY and FYNNEI. The V gene end was trimmed by 5 bases and the J gene end by 4 bases; junction bases not matched to a gene: 3. The CDR3 runs 14 residues. The CDR3 here is CASSSSGGLETQYF. The CDR3 DNA sequence: TGTGCCAGCAGTTCTAGCGGGGGGTTAGAGACCCAGTACTTC.

The genes are TRBV4-1 and TRBJ1-3; D might be TRBD1 (5 bases). From germline, CDR1 is MGHRA and CDR2 YSYEKL. CDR3 length: 15 residues. Between the trimmed V and J ends, which lost 1 base and 0 bases, there was a span of 7 bases. This CDR3 reads CASSQGGGSGNTIYF. CDR3 in DNA: TGCGCCAGCAGCCAAGGGGGGGGCTCTGGAAACACCATATATTTT.

The CDR3 spells CASSPEGDGIGYTF. CDR3 sequence (DNA): TGTGCCAGCTCACCCGAAGGAGACGGTATCGGCTACACCTTC. The V call is TRBV18, the J call TRBJ1-2; D unresolved. Per germline, CDR1 KGHSH and CDR2 LQKENI. V lost 3 bases to trimming and J lost 8 bases, with 16 bases between them. The CDR3 consists of 14 residues.

The chain joins TRBV6-5 to TRBJ1-2, with D possibly matching TRBD1 (6 bases). CDR1 is MNHEY and CDR2 is SVGAGI in the germline V gene. V lost 2 bases and J lost 4, with 14 bases in between. This CDR3 has 15 amino acids. As DNA, the CDR3 is TGTGCCAGCAGTTACGACAGGATAACCTCCTATGGCTACACCTTC. Amino acids: CASSYDRITSYGYTF.

V and J are TRBV3-1 (or the pseudogene TRBV3-2) and TRBJ1-1, with D unresolved. The germline CDR1 and CDR2 sequences are LGHDT and YNNKEL (reference sequence). The V end was cut by 2 bases, the J end by 3 bases, with 10 bases between. This CDR3 has 14 residues. The CDR3 DNA reads as TGTGCCAGCAGCCAAACCCCTCGGGACACTGAAGCTTTCTTT. This sequence encodes CASSQTPRDTEAFF.

J is TRBJ1-1 and V is TRBV30; 9 bases match TRBD1. Germline lookup yields CDR1 GTSNPN and CDR2 SVGIG (reference sequence). The CDR3 sequence is 15 residues long. After removal of 3 bases from V and 5 bases from J, the junction contained 10 bases not matched to a gene. CDR3 sequence: CAWSHGGQGGTEAFF. The CDR3 coding sequence is TGTGCCTGGAGCCACGGGGGACAGGGCGGGACTGAAGCTTTCTTT.

This clone was observed once. This chain connects TRBV7-8 to TRBJ2-3; D is perhaps TRBD1 (5 bases). Trimming removed 1 base at V and 3 bases at J, with 11 bases between. The CDR3 is made up of 15 amino acids. Germline-derived CDR1 and CDR2 are SGHVS and FQNEAQ. The CDR3 nucleotides read TGTGCCAGCAGCTTAGGGAGTAGGGGAACAGATACGCAGTATTTT. Translated: CASSLGSRGTDTQYF. The full variable domain, its missing parts supplied by reference TRBV7-8 and TRBJ2-3, is GAGVSQSPRYKVAKRGQDVALRCDPISGHVSLFWYQQALGQGPEFLTYFQNEAQLDKSGLPSDRFFAERPEGSVSTLKIQRTQQEDSAVYLCASSLGSRGTDTQYFGPGTRLTVL.

In this sample, this clone turned up once. This chain links TRBV11-2 with TRBJ2-4; a weak D match, TRBD2 (5 bases). V was trimmed by 1 base and J by 7 bases, leaving 14 bases between them. Germline V gives CDR1 SGHAT, CDR2 FQNNGV. The CDR3 contains 15 residues. The CDR3 sequence: CASSLVPSPGNIQYF. The CDR3 DNA sequence: TGTGCCAGCAGCTTAGTGCCCTCCCCGGGGAACATTCAGTACTTC.

The chain employs TRBV9 and TRBJ2-5; the D is unclear. Germline V gene lookup returns CDR1 SGDLS and CDR2 YYNGEE. The CDR3 spans 14 residues. V lost 0 bases to trimming and J lost 0 bases, with 6 bases between them. CDR3 loop: CASSVATHQETQYF. CDR3 sequence (DNA): TGTGCCAGCAGCGTAGCGACACACCAAGAGACCCAGTACTTC. Looking up the rest from reference TRBV9 and TRBJ2-5 gives the full variable domain: DSGVTQTPKHLITATGQRVTLRCSPRSGDLSVYWYQQSLDQGLQFLIQYYNGEERAKGNILERFSAQQFPDLHSELNLSSLELGDSALYFCASSVATHQETQYFGPGTRLLVL.

This clone was picked up a small number of times. The chain employs TRBV7-2 and TRBJ2-1; no reliable D call. Germline CDR1 and CDR2: SGHTA and FQGNSA. The CDR3 spans 13 residues. The V gene lost 6 bases and the J gene lost 9 bases, with 15 bases spanning the gap. The CDR3: CASRVVGRGEQFF. CDR3 DNA sequence: TGTGCCAGCAGGGTTGTTGGCCGAGGTGAGCAGTTCTTC.

This rearrangement joins TRBV6-1 to TRBJ2-2; D perhaps matches TRBD1 (5 bases). Deletions cut 3 bases from V and 2 bases from J, with 10 bases between. Germline CDR1 MNHNS, CDR2 SASEGT. This CDR3 has 15 amino acids. The CDR3 coding sequence is TGTGCCAGCAGTGAGGTGGGGCTCAACACCGGGGAGCTGTTTTTT. Its translation is CASSEVGLNTGELFF.

V is TRBV14 and J is TRBJ1-2, with 8 bases matching TRBD1. After removal of 0 bases from V and 4 bases from J, the junction contained 10 bases not matched to a gene. The CDR3 sequence is 17 residues long. The germline CDR1 and CDR2 sequences are SGHDN and FVKESK. The CDR3 coding sequence is TGTGCCAGCAGCCAAGATTCATGGACAGGGCTCGGCTATGGCTACACCTTC. The encoded protein is CASSQDSWTGLGYGYTF. The variable domain in full, completed from reference TRBV14 and TRBJ1-2, reads EAGVTQFPSHSVIEKGQTVTLRCDPISGHDNLYWYRRVMGKEIKFLLHFVKESKQDESGMPNNRFLAERTGGTYSTLKVQPAELEDSGVYFCASSQDSWTGLGYGYTFGSGTRLTVV.

This chain links TRBV5-1 with TRBJ1-1; TRBD1 matches 10 bases. CDR1 and CDR2 (germline): SGHRS, YFSETQ. The CDR3 covers 17 residues. Trimming took 7 bases from V and 7 from J; bases not matched to a gene: 19. DNA for the CDR3: TGCGCCAGCGCCCCTACCGGGACAGGGGAGAGGGAGGTTGAAGCTTTCTTT. Translation gives CASAPTGTGEREVEAFF.

This rearrangement joins TRBV11-2 to TRBJ1-1, with D tentatively TRBD1 (6 bases). This CDR3 is 15 amino acids long. The V and J ends lost 1 base and 1 base respectively, with 10 bases between them. In germline, CDR1 is SGHAT, CDR2 FQNNGV. This CDR3 is CASSLGPGENTEAFF. Written as DNA, the CDR3 is TGTGCCAGCAGCTTAGGCCCAGGGGAGAACACTGAAGCTTTCTTT.